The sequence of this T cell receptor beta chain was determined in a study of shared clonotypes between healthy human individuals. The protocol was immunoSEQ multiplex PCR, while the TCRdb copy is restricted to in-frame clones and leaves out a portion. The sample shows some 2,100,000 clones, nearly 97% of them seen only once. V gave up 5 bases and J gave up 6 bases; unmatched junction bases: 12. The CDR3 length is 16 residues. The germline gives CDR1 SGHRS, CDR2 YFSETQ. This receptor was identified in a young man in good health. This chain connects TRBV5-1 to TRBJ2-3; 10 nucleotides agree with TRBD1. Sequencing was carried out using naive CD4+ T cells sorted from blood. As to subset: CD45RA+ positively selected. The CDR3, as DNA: TGCGCCAGCAGTCAACACCCGGGACAGGGGACGGATACGCAGTATTTT. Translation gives CASSQHPGQGTDTQYF.